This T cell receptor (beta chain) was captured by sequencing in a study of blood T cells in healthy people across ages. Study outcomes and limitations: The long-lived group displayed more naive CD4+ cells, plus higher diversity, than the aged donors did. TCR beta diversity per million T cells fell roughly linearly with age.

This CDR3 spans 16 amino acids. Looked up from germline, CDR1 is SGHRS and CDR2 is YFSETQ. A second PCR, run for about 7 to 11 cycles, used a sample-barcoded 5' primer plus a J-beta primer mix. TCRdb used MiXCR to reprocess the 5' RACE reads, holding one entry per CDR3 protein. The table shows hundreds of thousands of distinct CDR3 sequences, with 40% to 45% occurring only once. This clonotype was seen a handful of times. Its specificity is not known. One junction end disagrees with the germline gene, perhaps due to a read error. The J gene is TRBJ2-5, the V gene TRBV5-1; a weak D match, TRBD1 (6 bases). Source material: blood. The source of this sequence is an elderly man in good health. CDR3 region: CASSMGHPGSQGTQYF. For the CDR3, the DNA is TGCGCCAGCAGCATGGGACACCCGGGGTCCCAAGGGACCCAGTACTTC.